This TCR beta chain is drawn from a study of molecular identifiers for immune sequencing clone quantification (dated by TCRdb to between 2017 and 2018). Looking at the study overall: For a replicate experiment, the RNA from either approximately 20,000 or 98,000 naive CD8 T cells was divided into five aliquots, and four of those aliquots went on to sequencing. CD8 T cells were used in a methods study to benchmark molecular-identifier clustering-based TCR repertoire sequencing (MIDCIRS) and TCR RNA copy counting.

Reading the germline V gene (reference sequence) gives CDR1 SGHKS and CDR2 YYEKEE. The CDR3 goes from the cysteine to the phenylalanine over 18 residues. Only CDR3 DNA is held: 54 bases, read in frame from base 1. Germline trimming: 0 bases from V, 5 bases from J; junction bases outside gene matches: 7. Libraries were built with PCR. Sequencing instrument: Illumina HiSeq 4000. Bulk TCR libraries were prepared as previously described, using TCR primers listed in Table S5. The Qiagen AllPrep DNA/RNA kit was used to purify total RNA. Before any analysis, reads coming from multiple sequencing runs of the same library were combined into one pool. Concerning the study's data processing: Reads were retained only if the reads had an exact TCR constant sequence, and the retained reads were trimmed to 150 nt and grouped according to their 12-nt molecular barcodes. Reads inside each barcode group were sub-clustered using a 15% Levenshtein threshold, and a quality-weighted consensus sequence was constructed for each RNA molecule. Non-functional sequences were excluded, and lower-count sequences lying one edit away from another sequence were also excluded. Based on fitting two negative binomial distributions, any barcode sub-cluster with under 20% of the maximum read count was discarded. TCRdb reanalyzed the raw reads on its own, using fastp at Q25 for trimming and MiXCR for clone calling, and kept in-frame beta chains. Rows are unified per CDR3 protein, each entry keeping the most common DNA and genes. Here the V and J calls rest on TCRdb's processing, not on the authors' analysis. The table for this sample lists about 640,000 distinct CDR3 sequences; nearly 20% of them were counted only once. The ten largest clones capture around 0.9% of the sample.

Study-wide findings and limitations: Roughly 2.8 recovered TCR RNA copies per cell were obtained by modeling, versus about ten by digital PCR, implying a capture efficiency of 25% to 35%. The naive libraries included spiked-in Jurkat TCR RNA (10 copies' worth), and this RNA is not part of the donor repertoire. In CMV-specific effector cells, over 98% of molecules were held by clones above 20 RNA copies, whereas under 1% of molecules were held by such clones in naive cells. Spiked-in Jurkat TCR RNA equal to a single cell's worth was reported to be detectable even within 1,100,000 naive CD8 T cells. Highly expanded clone sizes could be underestimated because identical TCR molecules may share a barcode. When barcode sub-clustering was omitted, TCR diversity was inflated by chimeric consensus sequences, with chimeras reaching as high as 47%.

Libraries of naive CD8 T cells were built from anywhere between roughly 18,000 and 1,000,000 sorted cells, with 10%, 30% or 50% of the purified RNA used. Naive CD8 T cells were FACS-sorted as CD8+CD4-CCR7+CD45RA+ on a BD FACSAria II into RLT Plus buffer. Detection sensitivity was tested by spiking Jurkat RNA equal to fewer than twelve TCR copies' worth into samples containing roughly 19,000-1,000,000 naive CD8 T cells. CD8 T cells were enriched using RosetteSep CD8+ T Cell Enrichment Cocktail and Ficoll-Paque, and the enriched cells then underwent ACK red cell lysis. This clonotype has only a few counts. Its antigen is unknown. Within one base of it there is no much larger clone, and no base qualities were kept.

The clonotype comes from a human donor in good health. Some libraries in this study had Jurkat cell RNA spiked in. Sequenced input: naive CD8+ T cells from blood, with Jurkat cell RNA spiked in. This sample's cell subset or site label indicates: FACS-sorted CD8+CD4-CCR7+CD45RA+ naive T cells. This chain is built from TRBV5-5 and TRBJ2-5; 16 bases in between match TRBD2. CDR3 region: CASSLGGGLAGGYETQYF. The DNA is as follows: TGTGCCAGCAGCTTGGGAGGGGGACTAGCGGGGGGGTATGAGACCCAGTACTTC. The CDR3 plus the reference TRBV5-5 and TRBJ2-5 genes for the other parts give the full variable domain: DAGVTQSPTHLIKTRGQQVTLRCSPISGHKSVSWYQQVLGQGPQFIFQYYEKEERGRGNFPDRFSARQFPNYSSELNVNALLLGDSALYLCASSLGGGLAGGYETQYFGPGTRLLVL.